A selection of T cell receptor beta chains follows, all from one sample in a study of cytomegalovirus exposure and HLA in healthy donors. Only in-frame clones appear in the TCRdb table, and some are missing; sequencing was by immunoSEQ multiplex PCR. This table has approximately 150,000 clones, 76% appearing once. The specimen sequenced was PBMCs. These receptor sequences come from a male donor in good health and CMV-seronegative. Each CDR3 is given with its conserved first and last residue. Fields, in order: CDR3 protein, CDR3 DNA, clone size, J gene, D gene, V gene. D genes are given only for firm matches. Clone size, where shown, is once, few, many, or a class for clones that have expanded.

CDR3 protein: CASSKRGLAGAGCQETQYF; CDR3 DNA: TGTGCCAGCAGCAAAAGGGGACTAGCGGGGGCCGGCTGCCAAGAGACCCAGTACTTC; clone size: .; J gene: TRBJ2-5; D gene: .; V gene: TRBV21-1
CDR3 protein: CASSIDRVPGQGDGEMGETQYF; CDR3 DNA: TGTGCCAGTAGTATAGATCGGGTCCCGGGACAGGGAGATGGGGAGATGGGAGAGACCCAGTACTTC; clone size: once; J gene: TRBJ2-5; D gene: TRBD1; V gene: TRBV19
CDR3 protein: CASSSPKRGGNEQFF; CDR3 DNA: TGTGCCAGCAGCTCACCAAAAAGGGGGGGCAATGAGCAGTTCTTC; clone size: .; J gene: TRBJ2-1; D gene: .; V gene: TRBV5-4
CDR3 protein: CASTSPATNEKLFF; CDR3 DNA: TGTGCCAGCACTTCCCCTGCAACTAATGAAAAACTGTTTTTT; clone size: .; J gene: TRBJ1-4; D gene: .; V gene: TRBV6-1
CDR3 protein: CAISDGGQGNEQYF; CDR3 DNA: TGTGCCATCAGTGATGGAGGACAGGGGAACGAGCAGTACTTC; clone size: .; J gene: TRBJ2-7; D gene: TRBD1; V gene: TRBV10-3
CDR3 protein: CASSSTGNTIYF; CDR3 DNA: TGTGCCAGCAGCTCCACAGGAAACACCATATATTTT; clone size: .; J gene: TRBJ1-3; D gene: .; V gene: TRBV7-9
CDR3 protein: CATSRAPPRVSNQPQHF; CDR3 DNA: TGTGCCACCAGCAGAGCCCCCCCCCGGGTTAGCAATCAGCCCCAGCATTTT; clone size: .; J gene: TRBJ1-5; D gene: .; V gene: TRBV15
CDR3 protein: CASSLQKGQGGSPLHF; CDR3 DNA: TGCGCCAGCAGCTTACAAAAAGGACAGGGAGGATCACCCCTCCACTTT; clone size: .; J gene: TRBJ1-6; D gene: TRBD1; V gene: TRBV5-1
CDR3 protein: CASSPGTASDSPLHF; CDR3 DNA: TGCGCCAGCAGCCCCGGGACTGCTTCGGATTCACCCCTCCACTTT; clone size: .; J gene: TRBJ1-6; D gene: .; V gene: TRBV5-1
CDR3 protein: CASGPQGNTEAFF; CDR3 DNA: TGTGCTAGTGGGCCTCAGGGGAACACTGAAGCTTTCTTT; clone size: .; J gene: TRBJ1-1; D gene: .; V gene: TRBV12-5
CDR3 protein: CASGGGTINEQFF; CDR3 DNA: TGTGCCAGTGGGGGGGGGACAATTAATGAGCAGTTCTTC; clone size: .; J gene: TRBJ2-1; D gene: .; V gene: TRBV27
CDR3 protein: CASRVLDNENNSPLHF; CDR3 DNA: TGTGCCAGCCGAGTCCTGGACAACGAAAATAATTCACCCCTCCACTTT; clone size: .; J gene: TRBJ1-6; D gene: .; V gene: TRBV28
CDR3 protein: CAWSVSGAYEQYF; CDR3 DNA: TGTGCCTGGAGTGTTAGCGGGGCCTACGAGCAGTACTTC; clone size: .; J gene: TRBJ2-7; D gene: TRBD2; V gene: TRBV30
CDR3 protein: CASSLGGTGANVLTF; CDR3 DNA: TGTGCCAGCAGCTTGGGAGGAACTGGGGCCAACGTCCTGACTTTC; clone size: .; J gene: TRBJ2-6; D gene: .; V gene: TRBV5-4
CDR3 protein: CAIGAEGDTEAFF; CDR3 DNA: TGTGCCATCGGGGCAGAGGGGGACACTGAAGCTTTCTTT; clone size: few; J gene: TRBJ1-1; D gene: .; V gene: TRBV10-3
CDR3 protein: CASRRQGRDFSNQPQHF; CDR3 DNA: TGTGCCAGCAGAAGACAGGGTCGAGATTTTAGCAATCAGCCCCAGCATTTT; clone size: .; J gene: TRBJ1-5; D gene: TRBD1; V gene: TRBV27
CDR3 protein: CASSIAHSGKVYEQYF; CDR3 DNA: TGTGCCAGTAGTATAGCCCATAGCGGGAAGGTCTACGAGCAGTACTTC; clone size: .; J gene: TRBJ2-7; D gene: TRBD2; V gene: TRBV19
CDR3 protein: CASGWTGAYEQYF; CDR3 DNA: TGTGCCAGTGGTTGGACAGGGGCTTACGAGCAGTACTTC; clone size: .; J gene: TRBJ2-7; D gene: TRBD1; V gene: TRBV19
CDR3 protein: CASSLGTGNGEFF; CDR3 DNA: TGTGCCAGCAGCTTAGGGACAGGCAACGGGGAGTTCTTC; clone size: .; J gene: TRBJ2-1; D gene: TRBD1; V gene: TRBV11-2
CDR3 protein: CATAVAVSSYEQYF; CDR3 DNA: TGTGCCACAGCAGTGGCGGTCAGCTCCTACGAGCAGTACTTC; clone size: .; J gene: TRBJ2-7; D gene: .; V gene: TRBV6-1
CDR3 protein: CASSRQGQDTGELFF; CDR3 DNA: TGCGCCAGCAGCAGACAGGGACAGGACACCGGGGAGCTGTTTTTT; clone size: .; J gene: TRBJ2-2; D gene: TRBD1; V gene: TRBV5-1
CDR3 protein: CASSTRGQLYSNQPQHF; CDR3 DNA: TGTGCCAGTAGTACGAGGGGACAGCTATATAGCAATCAGCCCCAGCATTTT; clone size: .; J gene: TRBJ1-5; D gene: TRBD1; V gene: TRBV19
CDR3 protein: CAWSETGLSYEQYF; CDR3 DNA: TGTGCCTGGAGCGAGACAGGGTTGTCCTACGAGCAGTACTTC; clone size: .; J gene: TRBJ2-7; D gene: TRBD1; V gene: TRBV30
CDR3 protein: CASSSDRARRTLHF; CDR3 DNA: TGTGCCAGTAGTTCGGACAGGGCCCGGCGTACCCTCCACTTT; clone size: .; J gene: TRBJ1-6; D gene: TRBD1; V gene: TRBV19
CDR3 protein: CASSEAGSTEAFF; CDR3 DNA: TGTGCCAGCAGTGAGGCGGGTAGCACTGAAGCTTTCTTT; clone size: .; J gene: TRBJ1-1; D gene: .; V gene: TRBV25-1
CDR3 protein: CAWSAQGGNQPQHF; CDR3 DNA: TGTGCCTGGAGTGCCCAGGGGGGCAATCAGCCCCAGCATTTT; clone size: .; J gene: TRBJ1-5; D gene: TRBD1; V gene: TRBV30
CDR3 protein: CASSTGWLAGDEQYF; CDR3 DNA: TGTGCCAGCAGCACCGGATGGCTAGCGGGAGACGAGCAGTACTTC; clone size: .; J gene: TRBJ2-7; D gene: TRBD2; V gene: TRBV7-2